Included here is one T cell receptor (beta chain) sequence, with context. Amplification used 60 Vbeta primers and 13 Jbeta primers. Here immunoSEQ multiplex PCR was the method, and the copy in TCRdb shows in-frame clones only, minus some. The table lists tens of thousands of clones, 70% to 90% of them singletons. This entry belongs to a study of cytomegalovirus exposure and HLA in healthy donors. The CDR3 covers 16 residues. V lost 3 bases and J lost 2; bases outside the gene matches: 9. Germline lookup yields CDR1 LGHNA and CDR2 YSLEER. Sequencing input: PBMCs. The chain carries TRBV4-3 and TRBJ1-2; 7 nucleotides agree with TRBD1. This receptor was identified in a woman aged 30 to 39 in good health and CMV-seronegative. The CDR3, as DNA: TGCGCCAGCAGCCAGTCGAGACAGGGCCTGAACTATGGCTACACCTTC. It yields the protein CASSQSRQGLNYGYTF.